Shown below are 18 T cell receptor beta chains from a single sample sequenced in a study of CD8+CD57+ T cells in acquired aplastic anemia. TCR beta VDJ and CDR3 were profiled, and genomic DNA was the template. TCRdb re-called the reads through MiXCR, storing one row per CDR3 protein. Of 150,000 or so distinct CDR3 sequences listed, 55% to 80% are singletons. Sequenced: sorted CD4+, CD8+, or CD8+CD57+ T cells (not recorded which) from PBMCs. The origin of the receptors is a human donor in good health.

V usage is TRBV25-1 and J usage is TRBJ1-1; D is undetermined. The CDR3 spans 13 residues. Trimming stripped 5 bases from V and 2 bases from J, with 9 bases between. In germline, CDR1 is MGHDK, CDR2 SYGVNS. The CDR3 DNA follows: TGTGCCAGCAGTCTGGCCGATAACACTGAAGCTTTCTTT. Its translation is CASSLADNTEAFF.

In its sample, this clonotype was seen many times. This sequence joins TRBV15 and TRBJ1-2; TRBD1 agrees at 9 bases. J lost 4 bases, V lost 3 bases, and 9 bases had no gene match. Per the germline V gene, CDR1 is LNHNV and CDR2 is YYDKDF (reference sequence). The CDR3 is made up of 16 amino acids. This CDR3 is CATSSPGQGSSYGYTF. The CDR3 region has the DNA TGTGCCACCAGCAGTCCGGGACAGGGCAGTAGCTATGGCTACACCTTC.

This clonotype has a handful of counts. V is TRBV18 and J is TRBJ1-1, with D possibly matching TRBD1 (5 bases). CDR3 length: 15 amino acids. Germline values: CDR1 KGHSH, CDR2 LQKENI. V shed 0 bases and J shed 4 bases, with 12 bases lying between them. Written as DNA, the CDR3 is TGTGCCAGCTCACCACCGGGGATCGGGGGCACTGAAGCTTTCTTT. This translates into CASSPPGIGGTEAFF. Variable domain in full (rest from reference TRBV18 and TRBJ1-1): NAGVMQNPRHLVRRRGQEARLRCSPMKGHSHVYWYRQLPEEGLKFMVYLQKENIIDESGMPKERFSAEFPKEGPSILRIQQVVRGDSAAYFCASSPPGIGGTEAFFGQGTRLTVV.

There are many counts of this clonotype. The gene calls are TRBV11-2 and TRBJ2-7, with 7 bases that match TRBD1. In germline, CDR1 is SGHAT, CDR2 FQNNGV. The J segment lost 3 bases and the V segment lost 5 bases, leaving 10 bases of the junction unmatched. The CDR3 is 15 amino acids. The CDR3 bases are TGTGCCAGCAGCCAACACAGGGGCGTTAACTACGAGCAGTACTTC. Translation gives CASSQHRGVNYEQYF.

The J gene is TRBJ2-5, the V gene TRBV29-1, with D perhaps matching TRBD1 or TRBD2 (6 bases each). The germline V gene encodes CDR1 SQVTM and CDR2 ANQGSEA. The CDR3 consists of 13 residues. Between the trimmed V and J ends, which lost 3 bases and 7 bases, there was a span of 15 bases. CDR3 sequence: CSVDGGPFGTQYF. CDR3 nucleotide sequence: TGCAGCGTTGACGGGGGCCCTTTCGGGACCCAGTACTTC.

The rearrangement uses TRBV20-1 and TRBJ2-2, with 9 bases lining up with TRBD2. The CDR3 runs 13 residues. Germline V gives CDR1 DFQATT, CDR2 SNEGSKA (reference sequence). Losses at the gene ends were 6 bases for V and 3 bases for J; bases not matched to a gene: 2. CDR3 residues: CSAAGGYTGELFF. CDR3 coding DNA: TGCAGTGCCGCGGGAGGGTACACCGGGGAGCTGTTTTTT.

This clonotype has at least ten counts. The chain combines TRBV12-3 or TRBV12-4 with TRBJ1-2; D not certain. This CDR3 region has 13 residues. The V end was cut by 6 bases, the J end by 4 bases, with 12 bases between. CDR3 in amino acids: CASSAARVYGYTF. The CDR3 DNA is TGTGCCAGCAGCGCCGCCCGGGTCTATGGCTACACCTTC.

This chain connects TRBV7-3 to TRBJ2-5; TRBD2 aligns across 8 bases. V trimming: 2 bases; J trimming: 1 base; junction bases outside the gene matches: 6. CDR3 length equals 16 residues. Germline V gives CDR1 SGHTA, CDR2 FQGTGA. For the CDR3, the DNA is TGTGCCAGCAGCTTAGTCCCAGGGACTAGCCAAGAGACCCAGTACTTC. Protein product: CASSLVPGTSQETQYF.

V gene TRBV10-2 combines with J gene TRBJ1-2; tentative D call: TRBD1 (6 bases). Germline V CDR1 and CDR2: WSHSY, SAAADI. V lost 8 bases and J lost 6, with 16 bases in between. The CDR3 contains 13 residues. In DNA form, the CDR3 reads TGCGCCAGCCGTGCTCTCAGGGGCGATGGCTACACCTTC. It is translated as CASRALRGDGYTF.

The J gene is TRBJ1-1, the V gene TRBV6-6; D remains unclear. Germline V CDR1 and CDR2: MNHNY, SVGAGI (reference sequence). Deletions cut 2 bases from V and 0 bases from J, with 16 bases between. The CDR3 length is 17 residues. CDR3 sequence reads: CASSYGRNGSVNTEAFF. DNA for the CDR3: TGTGCCAGCAGTTACGGTAGGAACGGGTCGGTGAACACTGAAGCTTTCTTT.

V and J are TRBV20-1 and TRBJ1-5, with a weak D call TRBD1 (5 bases). CDR1 DFQATT and CDR2 SNEGSKA come from the germline V gene (reference sequence). The V and J ends lost 0 bases and 9 bases respectively, with 6 bases between them. CDR3 length: 11 residues. CDR3 sequence reads: CSARDQGPQHF. CDR3 bases: TGCAGTGCTAGAGATCAGGGGCCCCAGCATTTT.

In its sample, this clonotype was seen once. The rearrangement joins TRBV24-1 to TRBJ2-3; 8 bases match TRBD2. CDR3 length equals 15 residues. The trim removed 9 bases at V and 5 bases at J, leaving 12 bases unmatched. Looked up from germline, CDR1 is KGHDR and CDR2 is SFDVKD. The CDR3 DNA sequence: TGTGCCACCGGAGGGGTGGCGGGGGGAGTAGATACGCAGTATTTT. Translating it yields CATGGVAGGVDTQYF.

CDR3 in DNA: TGCAGTGTCATGGGAGGGATTGGCGACTACGAGCAGTACTTC. Translating gives CSVMGGIGDYEQYF. The V call is TRBV20-1, the J call TRBJ2-7; 7 nucleotides agree with TRBD2. Germline values: CDR1 DFQATT, CDR2 SNEGSKA (reference sequence). The CDR3 contains 14 residues. J lost 3 bases, V lost 7 bases, and 12 bases had no gene match.

The table lists this clonotype with many counts. The chain employs TRBV10-2 and TRBJ1-2; maybe TRBD1 (5 bases). The CDR3 totals 16 residues. CDR1 WSHSY and CDR2 SAAADI come from the germline V gene. Trimming stripped 4 bases from V and 3 bases from J, with 18 bases between. CDR3 sequence: CASSGRIGAGDYGYTF. CDR3 DNA sequence: TGCGCCAGCAGTGGCCGAATAGGGGCGGGGGACTATGGCTACACCTTC.

This chain connects TRBV4-3 to TRBJ2-7; 9 bases are a match to TRBD2. Germline CDR1 reads LGHNA; CDR2 reads YSLEER. Trimming removed 3 bases from V and 4 bases from J; junction bases left unmatched: 4. The CDR3 is 14 residues long. CDR3 DNA sequence: TGCGCCAGCAGCCAGCGGGAGGGACCATACGAGCAGTACTTC. It is translated as CASSQREGPYEQYF.

This clonotype came up a few times. This chain links TRBV2 with TRBJ2-7, with a possible D match to TRBD2 (6 bases). The V and J ends lost 5 bases and 6 bases respectively, with 17 bases between them. Germline lookup yields CDR1 SNHLY and CDR2 FYNNEI. There are 14 residues in the CDR3. The DNA for the CDR3 is TGTGCCAGCAGTATAGACCAGGGAGGAGGCGAGCAGTACTTC. It translates to CASSIDQGGGEQYF.

This clonotype appeared a few times. CDR3 in DNA: TGTGCCAGCAGCTGGGGACAGGGCCCAAGGGAGCAGTACTTC. Protein product: CASSWGQGPREQYF. The chain is built from TRBV5-6 and TRBJ2-7; 9 positions match TRBD1. Germline V gene data show CDR1 as SGHDT and CDR2 as YYEEEE. Trimming at V came to 3 bases and at J to 7 bases, leaving 8 bases not matched to a gene. This CDR3 has 14 residues.

This clonotype was detected many times. J is TRBJ2-5 and V is TRBV20-1; TRBD1 is a possible D gene (5 bases). Trimming removed 0 bases from V and 1 base from J, with 12 bases in between. Germline assignment: CDR1 DFQATT and CDR2 SNEGSKA (reference sequence). This CDR3 is 15 amino acids long. CDR3 sequence (DNA): TGCAGTGCTAGAGAGCAGGGCAGAATCCAAGAGACCCAGTACTTC. Translating it yields CSAREQGRIQETQYF.